A single sample gave rise to the 25 T cell receptor beta chains below, sequenced in a study of patients and donors after allogeneic stem cell transplantation. TCRdb re-derived calls from the RT-PCR reads in MiXCR, one entry per CDR3 protein. The sample has about a million distinct CDR3 sequences, over 15% seen once. Material for sequencing was blood, either unsorted or a sorted T cell fraction (not recorded which). The receptors were gathered from a human donor who was either an allogeneic HSCT recipient or a stem cell or donor lymphocyte infusion donor (not recorded which). It is not recorded whose cells these are; they may come from a transplant donor.

The V and J genes are TRBV5-6 and TRBJ2-7; the D call may be TRBD1 or TRBD2 (5 bases each). V dropped 3 bases and J dropped 6 bases, with 10 bases sitting between them. The CDR3 loop spans 12 amino acids. Per germline, CDR1 SGHDT and CDR2 YYEEEE. The CDR3 region is CASSSGAPEQYF. The CDR3 DNA reads TGTGCCAGCAGCTCCGGGGCTCCCGAGCAGTACTTC.

This clonotype has more than one count but fewer than ten. The CDR3 sequence is CASSLGDGFSPLHF. CDR3 coding DNA: TGTGCCAGCAGTTTAGGGGACGGATTTTCACCCCTCCACTTT. This chain connects TRBV12-3 or TRBV12-4 to TRBJ1-6; possibly TRBD1 for D (5 bases). V lost 1 base to trimming and J lost 9 bases, with 10 bases between them. The length of the CDR3 is 14 residues.

The table lists this clonotype with a few counts. This chain uses TRBV5-1 with TRBJ2-7, with 10 bases lining up with TRBD1. After removal of 4 bases from V and 6 bases from J, the junction contained 7 bases not matched to a gene. The CDR3 totals 14 residues. Germline V lookup: CDR1 SGHRS, CDR2 YFSETQ. CDR3 sequence reads: CASSRGQGYGEQYF. CDR3 bases: TGCGCCAGCAGCAGGGGACAGGGGTATGGCGAGCAGTACTTC.

The gene calls are TRBV11-2 and TRBJ2-1, with 15 bases lining up with TRBD2. This CDR3 has 15 amino acids. Trimming cost V 5 bases and J 5 bases; bases outside gene matches: 1. Germline assignment: CDR1 SGHAT and CDR2 FQNNGV. The CDR3 DNA follows: TGTGCCAGCAGCAGGACTAGCGGGGGGGACAATGAGCAGTTCTTC. Protein product: CASSRTSGGDNEQFF.

This clonotype has only a few counts. The chain joins TRBV20-1 to TRBJ2-2; TRBD2 aligns across 14 bases. V dropped 5 bases and J dropped 3; count of bases not matched to a gene: 5. The germline V gene has CDR1 DFQATT and CDR2 SNEGSKA (reference sequence). CDR3 length: 16 amino acids. DNA for the CDR3: TGCAGTGCTGAGACTAGCGGGGGGGTCTACACCGGGGAGCTGTTTTTT. This encodes CSAETSGGVYTGELFF.

This clonotype turned up a few times. The J gene is TRBJ2-1, the V gene TRBV7-9; 8 nucleotides agree with TRBD2. The ends lost 2 bases at V and 5 bases at J; junction bases unmatched: 11. The germline V gene encodes CDR1 SEHNR and CDR2 FQNEAQ (reference sequence). This CDR3 spans 17 amino acids. This CDR3 is CASSLSPPGTSNNEQFF. CDR3 sequence (DNA): TGTGCCAGCAGCTTATCACCCCCCGGGACTAGTAACAATGAGCAGTTCTTC.

V gene TRBV5-1 combines with J gene TRBJ1-4; D is possibly TRBD1 (6 bases). The length of the CDR3 is 14 residues. V dropped 1 base and J dropped 7 bases, with 11 bases sitting between them. Germline values: CDR1 SGHRS, CDR2 YFSETQ. CDR3 nucleotide sequence: TGCGCCAGCAGCTTGAGGAGGGGGAGTGAAAAACTGTTTTTT. Amino acids: CASSLRRGSEKLFF. Full variable domain (outside the CDR3, taken from reference TRBV5-1 and TRBJ1-4): KAGVTQTPRYLIKTRGQQVTLSCSPISGHRSVSWYQQTPGQGLQFLFEYFSETQRNKGNFPGRFSGRQFSNSRSEMNVSTLELGDSALYLCASSLRRGSEKLFFGSGTQLSVL.

This clonotype was observed a few times. The V call is TRBV20-1, the J call TRBJ1-6; D is undetermined. V dropped 1 base and J dropped 8 bases, with 9 bases sitting between them. CDR1 and CDR2 from the germline V gene are DFQATT and SNEGSKA (reference sequence). This CDR3 has 13 residues. CDR3 loop: CSARAALDSPLHF. The CDR3 DNA reads as TGCAGTGCTAGAGCAGCCTTGGATTCACCCCTCCACTTT.

This clonotype occurred a few times. The chain carries TRBV15 and TRBJ2-3; 9 bases align to TRBD2. Germline V CDR1 and CDR2: LNHNV, YYDKDF (reference sequence). The CDR3 loop spans 16 amino acids. V dropped 4 bases and J dropped 1; count of bases not matched to a gene: 6. CDR3 bases: TGTGCCACCAGCACCGCTAGCGGGGCGCGCACAGATACGCAGTATTTT. Translated, it gives CATSTASGARTDTQYF. Combining the CDR3 with reference TRBV15 and TRBJ2-3 gives the whole variable domain DAMVIQNPRYQVTQFGKPVTLSCSQTLNHNVMYWYQQKSSQAPKLLFHYYDKDFNNEADTPDNFQSRRPNTSFCFLDIRSPGLGDTAMYLCATSTASGARTDTQYFGPGTRLTVL.

The chain employs TRBV3-1 and TRBJ2-1; the match to TRBD2 covers 13 bases. The CDR3 consists of 16 residues. The J segment lost 8 bases and the V segment lost 1 base, leaving 5 bases of the junction unmatched. Germline values: CDR1 LGHDT, CDR2 YNNKEL (reference sequence). CDR3 coding DNA: TGTGCCAGCAGCCAAGTGTTACTAGCGGGAGGGGATGAGCAGTTCTTC. Translating gives CASSQVLLAGGDEQFF.

The chain joins TRBV24-1 to TRBJ1-1; 11 positions match TRBD1. CDR1 is KGHDR and CDR2 is SFDVKD in the germline V gene. The CDR3 is made up of 17 amino acids. The J segment lost 1 base and the V segment lost 5 bases, leaving 8 bases of the junction unmatched. CDR3 in amino acids: CATSGRTGGLPNTEAFF. The CDR3 nucleotides are TGTGCCACCAGTGGACGGACAGGGGGCCTTCCGAACACTGAAGCTTTCTTT.

In this sample, this clonotype turned up a few times. The chain joins TRBV24-1 to TRBJ2-3, with 8 positions matching TRBD2. V lost 8 bases and J lost 2; bases outside the gene matches: 5. The CDR3 is 14 amino acids. Per the germline V gene, CDR1 is KGHDR and CDR2 is SFDVKD. The CDR3 nucleotides read TGTGCCACCATGCCAGCGGGGGTCACAGATACGCAGTATTTT. Translation: CATMPAGVTDTQYF.

This clonotype has a handful of counts. CDR3: CASSQEDRGDVLTF. CDR3 DNA sequence: TGCGCCAGCAGCCAAGAGGACAGGGGGGACGTCCTGACTTTC. The genes are TRBV4-3 and TRBJ2-6; 10 nucleotides match TRBD1. Per the germline V gene, CDR1 is LGHNA and CDR2 is YSLEER. V lost 0 bases, J lost 11 bases, and 1 base stayed unmatched. The length of the CDR3 is 14 residues.

This clonotype came up a few times. The V gene is TRBV29-1, the J gene TRBJ2-1, with 7 bases aligning to TRBD1. Germline trimming cut 4 bases from V and 0 bases from J; bases unmatched to any gene: 9. From germline, CDR1 is SQVTM and CDR2 ANQGSEA. The CDR3 extends over 16 amino acids. The CDR3 DNA is TGCAGCGTTGCCAGGGGGTCATGGAGCTCCTACAATGAGCAGTTCTTC. Its protein product is CSVARGSWSSYNEQFF.

This clonotype came up a few times. The rearrangement uses TRBV6-1 and TRBJ2-1; D unresolved. Germline loops: CDR1 MNHNS, CDR2 SASEGT. CDR3 length: 13 residues. V was shortened by 3 bases and J by 8 bases, with 11 bases between the two germline ends. Here the CDR3 reads CASSEVRGYEQFF. CDR3 nucleotide sequence: TGTGCCAGCAGTGAGGTCAGAGGATATGAGCAGTTCTTC.

The chain carries TRBV6-2 or TRBV6-3 and TRBJ1-1; D unclear. Trimming pared 2 bases from V and 7 bases from J, leaving 11 bases between. The CDR3 spans 13 residues. CDR1 is MNHEY, CDR2 SVGEGT, per germline. The CDR3 sequence: CASSYGLALEAFF. The DNA of the CDR3 is TGTGCCAGCAGTTACGGATTGGCCCTTGAAGCTTTCTTT.

This clonotype was counted a few times. The V and J genes are TRBV6-2 or TRBV6-3 and TRBJ2-2; no firm D call. Germline-derived CDR1 and CDR2 are MNHEY and SVGEGT. The CDR3 contains 14 residues. Trimming pared 1 base from V and 6 bases from J, leaving 9 bases between. In nucleotides, the CDR3 is TGTGCCAGCAGTTACTTAAGCTGGGCCGGGGAGCTGTTTTTT. Encoded protein: CASSYLSWAGELFF.

The rearrangement uses TRBV29-1 and TRBJ2-1; 10 bases align to TRBD2. This CDR3 has 16 amino acids. J was trimmed by 0 bases and V by 4 bases; bases with no gene match: 6. CDR1 and CDR2 from the germline V gene are SQVTM and ANQGSEA. The CDR3 protein is CSVVGLASSSYNEQFF. DNA for the CDR3: TGCAGCGTTGTGGGACTAGCGTCTAGCTCCTACAATGAGCAGTTCTTC.

The chain has TRBV10-3 and TRBJ1-1, with D unclear. Trimming took off 6 bases at V and 4 bases at J, with 9 bases between the two ends. The V gene's germline CDR1 is ENHRY and CDR2 SYGVKD. The CDR3 loop spans 12 amino acids. CDR3 in DNA: TGTGCCATCAGCGAAGCAAGCACTGAAGCTTTCTTT. This translates into CAISEASTEAFF.

This clonotype was seen a handful of times. CDR3 in amino acids: CASSSPLNTEAFF. The CDR3 coding sequence is TGTGCCAGCAGCTCCCCCCTCAACACTGAAGCTTTCTTT. J is TRBJ1-1 and V is TRBV7-8; D is unresolved. The V end was cut by 4 bases, the J end by 2 bases, with 8 bases between. The CDR3 spans 13 residues. Germline CDR1 SGHVS, CDR2 FQNEAQ.

This clonotype was detected a few times. The rearrangement links TRBV5-1 to TRBJ2-2; tentative D call: TRBD1 (6 bases). V shed 4 bases and J shed 5 bases, with 12 bases lying between them. The CDR3 spans 14 residues. Germline CDR1 SGHRS, CDR2 YFSETQ. The CDR3 spells CASSPVGGTGELFF. The CDR3 DNA sequence: TGCGCCAGCAGCCCGGTAGGGGGAACCGGGGAGCTGTTTTTT.

This clonotype was counted a few times. The chain combines TRBV20-1 with TRBJ1-3; 7 bases are shared with TRBD1. Germline trimming cut 0 bases from V and 3 bases from J; bases unmatched to any gene: 5. From germline, CDR1 is DFQATT and CDR2 SNEGSKA (reference sequence). The CDR3 contains 15 residues. The CDR3 DNA is TGCAGTGCTAGAGATGAGGGGGCGAGTGGAAACACCATATATTTT. It codes for CSARDEGASGNTIYF.

The table lists this clonotype with a few counts. V and J are TRBV7-2 and TRBJ1-1; D remains unclear. V was shortened by 1 base and J by 0 bases, with 9 bases between the two germline ends. The CDR3 totals 15 residues. Germline lookup yields CDR1 SGHTA and CDR2 FQGNSA. CDR3 nucleotide sequence: TGTGCCAGCAGCTTAGTAGAGGTAGTGAACACTGAAGCTTTCTTT. Its translation is CASSLVEVVNTEAFF.

In this sample, this clonotype turned up a few times. The V gene is TRBV5-1, the J gene TRBJ2-7; D gene ambiguous. V gave up 1 base and J gave up 6 bases, with 14 bases separating them. Germline V gives CDR1 SGHRS, CDR2 YFSETQ. The CDR3 runs 14 residues. The DNA of the CDR3 is TGCGCCAGCAGCTTGATTCCGGAAAGGCCCGAGCAGTACTTC. Translating gives CASSLIPERPEQYF.

The V gene is TRBV2, the J gene TRBJ1-5, with D tentatively TRBD1 (5 bases). Trimming took off 6 bases at V and 2 bases at J, with 14 bases between the two ends. The CDR3 covers 15 residues. CDR1 is SNHLY and CDR2 is FYNNEI in the germline V gene. CDR3 sequence reads: CASSSQGPGNQPQHF. The DNA of the CDR3 is TGTGCCAGCAGCAGCCAGGGTCCGGGCAATCAGCCCCAGCATTTT.